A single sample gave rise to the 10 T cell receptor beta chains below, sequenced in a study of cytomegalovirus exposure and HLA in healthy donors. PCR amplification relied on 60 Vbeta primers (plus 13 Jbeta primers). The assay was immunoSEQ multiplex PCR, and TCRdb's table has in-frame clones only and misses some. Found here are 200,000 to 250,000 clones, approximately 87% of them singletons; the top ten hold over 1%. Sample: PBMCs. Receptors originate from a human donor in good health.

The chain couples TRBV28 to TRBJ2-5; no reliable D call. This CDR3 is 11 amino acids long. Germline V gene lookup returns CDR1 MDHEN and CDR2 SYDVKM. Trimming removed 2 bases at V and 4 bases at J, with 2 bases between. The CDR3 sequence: CASSLLETQYF. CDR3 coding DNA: TGTGCCAGCAGTTTACTAGAGACCCAGTACTTC.

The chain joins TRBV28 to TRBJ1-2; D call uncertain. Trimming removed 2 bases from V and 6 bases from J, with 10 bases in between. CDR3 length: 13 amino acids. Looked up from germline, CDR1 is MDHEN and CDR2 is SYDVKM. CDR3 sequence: CASSLVLSDGYTF. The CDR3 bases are TGTGCCAGCAGTTTAGTCCTATCGGATGGCTACACCTTC.

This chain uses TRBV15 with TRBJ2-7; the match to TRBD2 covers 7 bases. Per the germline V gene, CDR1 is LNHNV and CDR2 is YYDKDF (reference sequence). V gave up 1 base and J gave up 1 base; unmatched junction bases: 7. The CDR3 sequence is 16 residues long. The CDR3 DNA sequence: TGTGCCACCAGCAGAGGTCTCCCCGGGGGGTCCTACGAGCAGTACTTC. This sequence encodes CATSRGLPGGSYEQYF.

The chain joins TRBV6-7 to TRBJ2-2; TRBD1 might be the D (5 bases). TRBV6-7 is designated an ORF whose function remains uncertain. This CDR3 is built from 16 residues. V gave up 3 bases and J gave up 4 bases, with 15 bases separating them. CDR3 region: CASSYFAPRVTGELFF. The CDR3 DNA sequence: TGTGCCAGCAGTTATTTCGCGCCCAGGGTCACCGGGGAGCTGTTTTTT.

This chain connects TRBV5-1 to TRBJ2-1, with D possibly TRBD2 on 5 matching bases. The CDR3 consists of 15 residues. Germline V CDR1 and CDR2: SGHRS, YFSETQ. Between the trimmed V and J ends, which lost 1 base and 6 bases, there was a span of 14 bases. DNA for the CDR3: TGCGCCAGCAGCTTGAGGCCCCGGGATGGCAATGAGCAGTTCTTC. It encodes CASSLRPRDGNEQFF.

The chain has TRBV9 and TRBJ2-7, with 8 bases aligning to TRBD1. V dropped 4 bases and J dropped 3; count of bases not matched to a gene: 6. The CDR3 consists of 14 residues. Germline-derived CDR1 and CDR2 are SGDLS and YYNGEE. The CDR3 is CASSPRTGLYEQYF. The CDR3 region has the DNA TGTGCCAGCAGCCCGCGGACAGGGCTCTACGAGCAGTACTTC. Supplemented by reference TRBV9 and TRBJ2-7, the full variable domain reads DSGVTQTPKHLITATGQRVTLRCSPRSGDLSVYWYQQSLDQGLQFLIQYYNGEERAKGNILERFSAQQFPDLHSELNLSSLELGDSALYFCASSPRTGLYEQYFGPGTRLTVT.

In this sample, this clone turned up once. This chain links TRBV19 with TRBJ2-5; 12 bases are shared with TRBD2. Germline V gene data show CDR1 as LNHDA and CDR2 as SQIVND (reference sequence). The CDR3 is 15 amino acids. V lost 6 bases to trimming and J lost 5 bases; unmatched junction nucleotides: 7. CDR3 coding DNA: TGTGCCAGTAGGAAGACTAGCGGGAGCTTTGAGACCCAGTACTTC. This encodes CASRKTSGSFETQYF.

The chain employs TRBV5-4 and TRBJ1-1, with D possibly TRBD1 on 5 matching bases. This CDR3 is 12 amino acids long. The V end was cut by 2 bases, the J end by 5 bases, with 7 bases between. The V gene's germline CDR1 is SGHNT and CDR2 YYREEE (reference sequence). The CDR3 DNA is TGTGCCAGCAGCTTAAAGGGGACTGAAGCTTTCTTT. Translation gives CASSLKGTEAFF.

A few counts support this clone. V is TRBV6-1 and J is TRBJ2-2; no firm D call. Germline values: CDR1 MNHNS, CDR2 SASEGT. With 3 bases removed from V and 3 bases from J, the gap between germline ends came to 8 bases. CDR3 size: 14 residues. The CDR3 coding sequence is TGTGCCAGCAGTGACAGGATCGACACCGGGGAGCTGTTTTTT. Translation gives CASSDRIDTGELFF.

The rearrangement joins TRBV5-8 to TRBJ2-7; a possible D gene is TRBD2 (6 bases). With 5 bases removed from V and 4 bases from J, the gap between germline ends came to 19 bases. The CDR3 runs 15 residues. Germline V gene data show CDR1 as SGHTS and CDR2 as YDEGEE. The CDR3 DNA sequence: TGTGCCAGCAGTCATGATCTTCGGGGGAGGTACGAGCAGTACTTC. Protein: CASSHDLRGRYEQYF.